This passage covers 17 T cell receptor beta chains from one sample sequenced in a study of cytomegalovirus exposure and HLA in healthy donors. With 60 Vbeta and 13 Jbeta primers, the PCR was carried out. TCRdb's table, derived via immunoSEQ multiplex PCR, lists solely in-frame clones and lacks some. The repertoire has some 150,000 clones, roughly four fifths of them found once; the top ten carry roughly 1.4%. The source material was PBMCs. All receptors derive from a man in his 60s in good health and CMV-seronegative.

This rearrangement joins TRBV5-4 to TRBJ2-7; TRBD2 agrees at 9 bases. CDR3 size: 17 residues. J lost 3 bases, V lost 3 bases, and 13 bases had no gene match. Germline V gene lookup returns CDR1 SGHNT and CDR2 YYREEE (reference sequence). In DNA, the CDR3 is TGTGCCAGCAGCTCCGCGGGGGGGCGGGGGCCGAACTACGAGCAGTACTTC. It specifies CASSSAGGRGPNYEQYF.

The chain carries TRBV28 and TRBJ2-5; TRBD2 agrees at 15 bases. Germline assignment: CDR1 MDHEN and CDR2 SYDVKM. The CDR3 loop spans 17 amino acids. V was clipped by 5 bases and J by 5 bases; unmatched bases: 9. For the CDR3, the DNA is TGTGCCAGCAGTCGAGGGACTAGCGGGAGGCCTAGGGAGACCCAGTACTTC. Translation: CASSRGTSGRPRETQYF.

This clone was detected a few times. The chain joins TRBV27 to TRBJ2-7; 12 bases fit TRBD2. Germline loops: CDR1 MNHEY, CDR2 SMNVEV (reference sequence). The CDR3 spans 16 residues. The trim removed 3 bases at V and 2 bases at J, leaving 5 bases unmatched. This chain's CDR3 is CASSFLAGGFPYEQYF. CDR3 DNA: TGTGCCAGCAGTTTCCTAGCGGGAGGGTTCCCCTACGAGCAGTACTTC.

The V gene is TRBV27, the J gene TRBJ2-5, with 7 bases matching TRBD2. The CDR3 has 15 residues. V was pared by 2 bases and J by 7 bases, with 10 bases of the junction left unmatched. Germline CDR1 reads MNHEY; CDR2 reads SMNVEV (reference sequence). CDR3 amino acids: CASSLVGGTKGTQYF. CDR3 coding DNA: TGTGCCAGCAGTTTAGTCGGGGGGACCAAGGGGACCCAGTACTTC.

V usage is TRBV9 and J usage is TRBJ2-3; 8 bases are a match to TRBD2. Germline V gene data show CDR1 as SGDLS and CDR2 as YYNGEE. The CDR3 sequence is 15 residues long. The V segment lost 0 bases and the J segment 4 bases; nucleotides outside the gene matches: 4. CDR3 nucleotides: TGTGCCAGCAGCGTAGTTGGGACTAGGGCAGATACGCAGTATTTT. This gives the protein CASSVVGTRADTQYF.

This chain uses TRBV4-3 with TRBJ2-1; TRBD1 matches at 8 bases. CDR1 and CDR2 (germline): LGHNA, YSLEER. J lost 5 bases, V lost 4 bases, and 7 bases had no gene match. CDR3 length equals 15 residues. Here the CDR3 reads CASSRVTGADNEQFF. The DNA for the CDR3 is TGCGCCAGCAGCCGAGTGACAGGGGCGGACAATGAGCAGTTCTTC.

In its sample, this clone was seen once. The CDR3 nucleotides are TGTGCCAGCAGCCTTGATGGACAGACGTTCCAAGAGACCCAGTACTTC. Translation gives CASSLDGQTFQETQYF. The genes are TRBV5-6 and TRBJ2-5, with D possibly being TRBD1 (6 bases). Trimming cost V 4 bases and J 1 base, with 17 bases left between them. The CDR3 is 16 residues long. Germline CDR1 is SGHDT and CDR2 is YYEEEE.

The gene calls are TRBV6-1 and TRBJ2-6; D not certain. Germline lookup yields CDR1 MNHNS and CDR2 SASEGT. This CDR3 is built from 15 residues. V lost 6 bases and J lost 1, with 10 bases in between. CDR3: CASRGGESGANVLTF. CDR3 DNA: TGTGCCAGCAGAGGTGGAGAATCTGGGGCCAACGTCCTGACTTTC.

The rearrangement links TRBV7-3 to TRBJ1-2; 7 bases are shared with TRBD1. Germline-derived CDR1 and CDR2 are SGHTA and FQGTGA. This CDR3 region has 13 residues. With 6 bases clipped from V and 4 bases from J, the junction kept 5 bases outside the gene matches. This CDR3 reads CASSRDRVYGYTF. In DNA form, the CDR3 reads TGTGCCAGCAGTCGGGACAGAGTCTATGGCTACACCTTC.

The chain has TRBV19 and TRBJ2-5; TRBD2 is a possible D gene (5 bases). This CDR3 contains 16 residues. V lost 6 bases to trimming and J lost 1 base, with 18 bases between them. CDR1 is LNHDA and CDR2 is SQIVND in the germline V gene (reference sequence). CDR3 sequence: CASSPAGGLIQETQYF. The CDR3 region has the DNA TGTGCCAGTAGCCCGGCCGGAGGTCTGATCCAAGAGACCCAGTACTTC.

This chain joins TRBV5-1 and TRBJ2-7; D is possibly TRBD1 (6 bases). This CDR3 is built from 16 residues. V gave up 3 bases and J gave up 2 bases, with 18 bases separating them. Germline V lookup: CDR1 SGHRS, CDR2 YFSETQ. CDR3: CASSSQQGVVPYEQYF. DNA of the CDR3: TGCGCCAGCAGCTCGCAACAGGGAGTTGTTCCCTACGAGCAGTACTTC.

V and J are TRBV6-5 and TRBJ2-3, with 8 nucleotides matching TRBD1. The CDR3 loop spans 13 amino acids. V was clipped by 7 bases and J by 5 bases; unmatched bases: 5. Germline CDR1 reads MNHEY; CDR2 reads SVGAGI. DNA for the CDR3: TGTGCCAGCACCATACAGGGGGGAGATACGCAGTATTTT. Amino acids: CASTIQGGDTQYF.

The chain joins TRBV7-8 to TRBJ2-5, with D perhaps TRBD1 (6 bases). V was pared by 5 bases and J by 2 bases, with 18 bases between. This CDR3 is 16 amino acids long. Germline V gene lookup returns CDR1 SGHVS and CDR2 FQNEAQ. The CDR3 region has the DNA TGTGCCAGCAGCCCAAACGACAGGACGATACAAGAGACCCAGTACTTC. This sequence encodes CASSPNDRTIQETQYF.

This sequence joins TRBV15 and TRBJ2-1, with D maybe TRBD1 (6 bases). Per the germline V gene, CDR1 is LNHNV and CDR2 is YYDKDF (reference sequence). V was clipped by 0 bases and J by 7 bases, with 13 bases between them. There are 15 residues in the CDR3. CDR3 sequence reads: CATSRDRGILNEQFF. For the CDR3, the DNA is TGTGCCACCAGCAGAGACAGGGGTATCTTGAATGAGCAGTTCTTC.

J is TRBJ2-3 and V is TRBV16; tentative D call: TRBD2 (5 bases). V lost 2 bases and J lost 3, with 12 bases in between. Germline values: CDR1 KGHSY, CDR2 FQNENV. The CDR3 totals 15 residues. The DNA for the CDR3 is TGTGCCAGCAGCCAACCCGAGCCGGGGACAGATACGCAGTATTTT. Translating it yields CASSQPEPGTDTQYF.

This chain links TRBV6-4 with TRBJ1-2, with TRBD1 identical over 10 bases. With 5 bases clipped from V and 6 bases from J, the junction kept 3 bases outside the gene matches. The length of the CDR3 is 13 residues. Germline assignment: CDR1 MRHNA and CDR2 SNTAGT. CDR3 coding DNA: TGTGCCAGCAGTATGGACAGGGGGGATGGCTACACCTTC. This gives the protein CASSMDRGDGYTF.

Here the CDR3 DNA reads TGCGCCAGCAGCTTGGAGGCCAGGGGAGTGACAAATGAGCAGTTCTTC. Translation: CASSLEARGVTNEQFF. This chain joins TRBV5-1 and TRBJ2-1; a weak D match, TRBD1 (6 bases). Germline V gives CDR1 SGHRS, CDR2 YFSETQ. The length of the CDR3 is 16 residues. Trimming left V 0 bases short and J 7 bases short, with 17 bases between.